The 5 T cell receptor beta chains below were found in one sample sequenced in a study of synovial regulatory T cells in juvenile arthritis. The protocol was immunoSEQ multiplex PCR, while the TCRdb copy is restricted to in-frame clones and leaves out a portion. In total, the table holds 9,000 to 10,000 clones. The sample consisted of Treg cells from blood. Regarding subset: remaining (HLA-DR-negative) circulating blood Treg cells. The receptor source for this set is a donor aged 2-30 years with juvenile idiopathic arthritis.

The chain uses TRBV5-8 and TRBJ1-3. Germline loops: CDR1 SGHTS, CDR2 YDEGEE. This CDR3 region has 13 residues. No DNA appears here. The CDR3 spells CASSLKAGNTIYF.

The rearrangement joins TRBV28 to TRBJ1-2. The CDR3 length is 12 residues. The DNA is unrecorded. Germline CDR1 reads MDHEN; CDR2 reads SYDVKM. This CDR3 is CASSLRGYGYTF.

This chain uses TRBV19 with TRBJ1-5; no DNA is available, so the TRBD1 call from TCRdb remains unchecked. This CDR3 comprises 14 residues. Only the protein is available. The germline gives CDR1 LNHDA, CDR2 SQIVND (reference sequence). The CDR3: CASRRQGSNQPQHF.

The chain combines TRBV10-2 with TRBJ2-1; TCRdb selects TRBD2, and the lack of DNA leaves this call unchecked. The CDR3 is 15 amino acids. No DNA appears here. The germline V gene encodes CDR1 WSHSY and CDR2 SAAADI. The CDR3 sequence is CASTYVRGRYNEQFF.

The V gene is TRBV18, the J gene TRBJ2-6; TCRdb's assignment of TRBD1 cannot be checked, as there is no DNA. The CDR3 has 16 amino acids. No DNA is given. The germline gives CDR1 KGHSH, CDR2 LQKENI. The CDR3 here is CASSPRGHAGANVLTF.